This TCR beta chain is drawn from a study of blood T cell repertoires in COVID-19. Looking at the study overall: Material from acute and convalescent COVID-19 was sourced from the United States, Italy and Spain. Nucleic acid was either cDNA or gDNA, and it came from T cells, B-cell-depleted T cells, or PBMCs.

Authors' processing steps: Reference gene primer amplification gave nucleated cell count estimates. Clones were read by immunoSEQ multiplex PCR, and TCRdb kept only the in-frame ones, dropping some. The D gene and trimming were derived from the DNA, and the V and J assignments and clone size from that table. The table records roughly 65,000 clones, roughly 80% of them present only once. CDR1 and CDR2 (germline): MDHEN, SYDVKM. J lost 8 bases, V lost 6 bases, and 3 bases had no gene match. The CDR3 covers 12 residues. Sequencing used peripheral blood. The chain is built from TRBV28 and TRBJ1-2, with TRBD1 identical over 10 bases. The source is a human donor in a cohort sampled during active COVID-19. The DNA for the CDR3 is TGTGCCAGCAGCGGGACAGGGGACGGCTACACCTTC. Translated: CASSGTGDGYTF.